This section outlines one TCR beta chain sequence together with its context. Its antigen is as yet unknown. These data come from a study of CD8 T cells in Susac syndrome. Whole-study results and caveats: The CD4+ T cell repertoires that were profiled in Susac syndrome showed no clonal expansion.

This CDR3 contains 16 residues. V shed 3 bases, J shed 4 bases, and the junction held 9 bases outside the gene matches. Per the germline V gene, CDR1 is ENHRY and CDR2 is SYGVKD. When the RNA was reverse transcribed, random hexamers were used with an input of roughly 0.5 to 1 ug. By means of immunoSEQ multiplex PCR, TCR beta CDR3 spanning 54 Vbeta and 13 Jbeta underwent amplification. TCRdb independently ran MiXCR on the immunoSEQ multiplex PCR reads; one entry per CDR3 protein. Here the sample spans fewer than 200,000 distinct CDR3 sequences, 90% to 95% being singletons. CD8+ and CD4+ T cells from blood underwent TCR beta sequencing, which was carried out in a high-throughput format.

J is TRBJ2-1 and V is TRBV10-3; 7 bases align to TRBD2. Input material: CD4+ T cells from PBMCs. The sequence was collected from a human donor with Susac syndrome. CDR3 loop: CAISDLSGRIYNEQFF. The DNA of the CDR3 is TGTGCCATCAGTGACCTTAGCGGGCGGATTTACAATGAGCAGTTCTTC.